This T cell receptor beta chain was sequenced in a study of blood T cell repertoires in COVID-19. Original analysis: For nucleated cells, counts were estimated from reference gene primer amplification. TCRdb's table, derived via immunoSEQ multiplex PCR, lists solely in-frame clones and lacks some. V, J and clone size derive from that table, while D and trimming were established from the DNA sequence. Of over 150,000 clones listed, around 83% are singletons. Per germline, CDR1 MNHEY and CDR2 SVGAGI. V lost 2 bases and J 0 bases, leaving 13 bases between the germline ends. This CDR3 region has 16 residues. This clone was detected once.

The sequence was obtained from a man aged 35 to 55 with acute or convalescent COVID-19. V is TRBV6-5 and J is TRBJ1-1, with D possibly matching TRBD1 (6 bases). The specimen was peripheral blood. The CDR3 DNA follows: TGTGCCAGCAGTTACATGCCTGGACAGCTGAACACTGAAGCTTTCTTT. Its translation: CASSYMPGQLNTEAFF.